Shown below are 15 T cell receptor beta chains from a single sample sequenced in a study of T cell responses to AZD1222 COVID-19 vaccine. The repertoire was sequenced with immunoSEQ multiplex PCR; TCRdb's copy has only in-frame clones and lacks some. The sample shows 92,000 or so clones, nearly 90% of them seen only once. The sample was peripheral blood, taken on day 0 of AZD1222 vaccination. The source of these receptors is an adult in good health.

The chain uses TRBV2 and TRBJ1-1; D call uncertain. The germline V and J ends were trimmed by 3 bases and 7 bases, with 9 bases remaining between them. The germline CDR1 and CDR2 sequences are SNHLY and FYNNEI. CDR3 length equals 12 residues. The CDR3 DNA reads as TGTGCCAGCAGTGAGATGTTCAGTGAAGCTTTCTTT. This encodes CASSEMFSEAFF.

The chain carries TRBV7-2 and TRBJ1-6; the D is unclear. The CDR3 is 13 amino acids. Germline CDR1 is SGHTA and CDR2 is FQGNSA. Trimming removed 3 bases from V and 7 bases from J, with 7 bases in between. In DNA form, the CDR3 reads TGTGCCAGCAGCTTTTTAACGAATTCACCCCTCCACTTT. Translated: CASSFLTNSPLHF.

V is TRBV4-2 and J is TRBJ2-7; unclear D gene. The germline V gene encodes CDR1 LGHNA and CDR2 YNFKEQ. Deletions cut 4 bases from V and 4 bases from J, with 14 bases between. The CDR3 has 14 residues. The CDR3 DNA reads TGTGCCAGCAGCCGCGAAGGTGTGGGTTACGAGCAGTACTTC. Its translation is CASSREGVGYEQYF.

V gene TRBV19 combines with J gene TRBJ1-2; TRBD1 might be the D (5 bases). Deletions cut 6 bases from V and 6 bases from J, with 17 bases between. Germline V gene lookup returns CDR1 LNHDA and CDR2 SQIVND (reference sequence). The CDR3 is 14 residues long. The DNA of the CDR3 is TGTGCCAGTAGCCCACGAATCGGCAGGGATGGCTACACCTTC. It yields the protein CASSPRIGRDGYTF.

This chain uses TRBV3-1 (or the pseudogene TRBV3-2) with TRBJ2-7; D unresolved. V was clipped by 1 base and J by 0 bases, with 7 bases between them. CDR1 is LGHDT and CDR2 is YNNKEL in the germline V gene (reference sequence). The CDR3 runs 14 residues. The CDR3, as DNA: TGTGCCAGCAGCCAAGGTATTGGCTCCTACGAGCAGTACTTC. Translating it yields CASSQGIGSYEQYF.

The chain links TRBV9 to TRBJ1-2; D is unclear. CDR3 length: 11 residues. Trimming pared 6 bases from V and 2 bases from J, leaving 5 bases between. Germline-derived CDR1 and CDR2 are SGDLS and YYNGEE. The CDR3 nucleotides are TGTGCCAGCACCACGAACTATGGCTACACCTTC. Translating gives CASTTNYGYTF. Full variable domain (missing parts from reference TRBV9 and TRBJ1-2): DSGVTQTPKHLITATGQRVTLRCSPRSGDLSVYWYQQSLDQGLQFLIQYYNGEERAKGNILERFSAQQFPDLHSELNLSSLELGDSALYFCASTTNYGYTFGSGTRLTVV.

The gene calls are TRBV29-1 and TRBJ2-7; weak D call: TRBD1 (6 bases). Germline V gene lookup returns CDR1 SQVTM and CDR2 ANQGSEA. This CDR3 contains 16 residues. V gave up 5 bases and J gave up 0 bases, with 20 bases separating them. CDR3 sequence: CSVQGTIESTSYEQYF. The CDR3 DNA is TGCAGCGTTCAGGGGACGATAGAATCTACCTCCTACGAGCAGTACTTC.

The chain uses TRBV15 and TRBJ1-1; 7 bases line up with TRBD1. This CDR3 region has 14 residues. Germline loops: CDR1 LNHNV, CDR2 YYDKDF (reference sequence). V was pared by 5 bases and J by 5 bases, with 8 bases of the junction left unmatched. The CDR3 DNA is TGTGCCACCAGCCCAATGCAGGGGGGGACTGAAGCTTTCTTT. This encodes CATSPMQGGTEAFF. Variable domain in full (rest from reference TRBV15 and TRBJ1-1): DAMVIQNPRYQVTQFGKPVTLSCSQTLNHNVMYWYQQKSSQAPKLLFHYYDKDFNNEADTPDNFQSRRPNTSFCFLDIRSPGLGDTAMYLCATSPMQGGTEAFFGQGTRLTVV.

This chain links TRBV25-1 with TRBJ2-3, with 10 bases aligning to TRBD1. With 4 bases clipped from V and 4 bases from J, the junction kept 8 bases outside the gene matches. In germline, CDR1 is MGHDK, CDR2 SYGVNS. CDR3 length equals 16 residues. CDR3 in amino acids: CASSATPGQGSDTQYF. CDR3 DNA sequence: TGTGCCAGCAGTGCGACTCCGGGACAGGGGTCAGATACGCAGTATTTT.

The chain employs TRBV28 and TRBJ1-1; D unclear. Trimming removed 10 bases at V and 2 bases at J, with 14 bases between. The CDR3 has 13 residues. The germline CDR1 and CDR2 sequences are MDHEN and SYDVKM. The CDR3 DNA reads TGTGCCACCACGGAGGCCCCAAACACTGAAGCTTTCTTT. Protein product: CATTEAPNTEAFF.

V and J are TRBV7-6 and TRBJ1-2, with D hard to call. V lost 0 bases and J lost 4, with 12 bases in between. From germline, CDR1 is SGHVS and CDR2 FNYEAQ. There are 15 residues in the CDR3. DNA for the CDR3: TGTGCCAGCAGCTTAGCCCAGAACCCGACCTATGGCTACACCTTC. Amino acids: CASSLAQNPTYGYTF.

The chain carries TRBV30 and TRBJ1-1, with D possibly being TRBD1 (5 bases). Between the trimmed V and J ends, which lost 4 bases and 0 bases, there was a span of 9 bases. The germline V gene encodes CDR1 GTSNPN and CDR2 SVGIG (reference sequence). The CDR3 length is 13 residues. CDR3 nucleotide sequence: TGTGCCTGGACAGGACACCTGAACACTGAAGCTTTCTTT. Its protein product is CAWTGHLNTEAFF. Complete variable domain (other parts from reference TRBV30 and TRBJ1-1): SQTIHQWPATLVQPVGSPLSLECTVEGTSNPNLYWYRQAAGRGLQLLFYSVGIGQISSEVPQNLSASRPQDRQFILSSKKLLLSDSGFYLCAWTGHLNTEAFFGQGTRLTVV.

This chain links TRBV5-1 with TRBJ1-2; D might be TRBD1 (5 bases). The V gene's germline CDR1 is SGHRS and CDR2 YFSETQ. Trimming removed 5 bases at V and 1 base at J, with 6 bases between. The CDR3 loop spans 12 amino acids. The CDR3 here is CASRGGNYGYTF. Here the CDR3 DNA reads TGCGCCAGCAGGGGGGGTAACTATGGCTACACCTTC.

The genes are TRBV25-1 and TRBJ2-5; D might be TRBD1 or TRBD2, each matching 5 bases. V was pared by 5 bases and J by 5 bases, with 15 bases between. From germline, CDR1 is MGHDK and CDR2 SYGVNS. This CDR3 contains 14 residues. Here the CDR3 reads CASSLGGTTETQYF. Written as DNA, the CDR3 is TGTGCCAGCAGTCTTGGGGGTACTACGGAGACCCAGTACTTC.

This clone was observed a single time. This chain connects TRBV19 to TRBJ1-5; D call uncertain. This CDR3 has 13 amino acids. Trimming took 6 bases from V and 5 from J, leaving 11 bases between them. Germline CDR1 reads LNHDA; CDR2 reads SQIVND (reference sequence). CDR3 protein: CASSGRWDQPQHF. DNA of the CDR3: TGTGCCAGTAGCGGCAGGTGGGATCAGCCCCAGCATTTT.